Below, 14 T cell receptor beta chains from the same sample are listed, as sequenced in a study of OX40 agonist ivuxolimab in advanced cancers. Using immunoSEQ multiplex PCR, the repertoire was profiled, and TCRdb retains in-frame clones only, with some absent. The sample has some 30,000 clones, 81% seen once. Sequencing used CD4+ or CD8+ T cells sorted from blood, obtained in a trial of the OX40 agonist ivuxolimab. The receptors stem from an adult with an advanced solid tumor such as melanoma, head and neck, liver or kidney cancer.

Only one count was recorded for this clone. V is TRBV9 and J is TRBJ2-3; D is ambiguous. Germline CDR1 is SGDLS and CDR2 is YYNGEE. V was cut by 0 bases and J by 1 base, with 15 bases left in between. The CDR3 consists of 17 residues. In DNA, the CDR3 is TGTGCCAGCAGCGTAGGTCTTACAGCTTGGGGCACAGATACGCAGTATTTT. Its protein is CASSVGLTAWGTDTQYF.

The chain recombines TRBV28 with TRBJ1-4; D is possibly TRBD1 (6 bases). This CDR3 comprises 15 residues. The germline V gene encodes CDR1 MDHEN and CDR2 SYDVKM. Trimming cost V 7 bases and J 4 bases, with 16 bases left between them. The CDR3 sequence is CASKGPGVGNEKLFF. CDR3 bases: TGTGCCAGCAAAGGCCCAGGGGTGGGTAATGAAAAACTGTTTTTT.

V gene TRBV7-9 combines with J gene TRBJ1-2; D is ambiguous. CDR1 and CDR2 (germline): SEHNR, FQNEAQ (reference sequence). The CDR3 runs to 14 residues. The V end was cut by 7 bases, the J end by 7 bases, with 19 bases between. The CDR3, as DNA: TGTGCCAGCATCAAGGGTCGGGAAGAGGGTGGCTACACCTTC. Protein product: CASIKGREEGGYTF.

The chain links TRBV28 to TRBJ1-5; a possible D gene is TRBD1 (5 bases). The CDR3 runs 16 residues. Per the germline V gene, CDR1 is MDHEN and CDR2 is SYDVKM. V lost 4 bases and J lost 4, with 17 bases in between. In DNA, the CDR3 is TGTGCCAGCAGTTACCTAGACGGGACCCTAAATCAGCCCCAGCATTTT. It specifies CASSYLDGTLNQPQHF.

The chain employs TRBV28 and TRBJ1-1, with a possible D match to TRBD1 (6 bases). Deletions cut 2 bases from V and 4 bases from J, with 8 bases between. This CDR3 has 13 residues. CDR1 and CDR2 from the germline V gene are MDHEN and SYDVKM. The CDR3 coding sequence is TGTGCCAGCAGTTTAGTGGGGGCCACTGAAGCTTTCTTT. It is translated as CASSLVGATEAFF.

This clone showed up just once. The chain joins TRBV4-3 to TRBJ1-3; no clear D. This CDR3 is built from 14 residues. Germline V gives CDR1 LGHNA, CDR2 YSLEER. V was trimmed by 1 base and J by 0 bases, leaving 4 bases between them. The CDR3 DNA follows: TGCGCCAGCAGCCAAGTAGCCTCTGGAAACACCATATATTTT. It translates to CASSQVASGNTIYF.

In nucleotides, the CDR3 is TGTGCCTGGTCCGAGAGGGGCAGTGAAGCTTTCTTT. Protein sequence: CAWSERGSEAFF. The genes are TRBV30 and TRBJ1-1; D is possibly TRBD1 (5 bases). The CDR3 has 12 amino acids. Germline V lookup: CDR1 GTSNPN, CDR2 SVGIG (reference sequence). V lost 5 bases to trimming and J lost 7 bases, with 14 bases between them.

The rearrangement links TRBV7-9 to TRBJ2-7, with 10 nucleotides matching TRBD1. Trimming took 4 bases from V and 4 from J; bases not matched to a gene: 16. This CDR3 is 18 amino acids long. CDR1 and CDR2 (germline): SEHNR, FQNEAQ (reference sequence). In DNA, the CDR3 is TGTGCCAGCAGCTCCGGGACAGGGGTGGTAGCGGGGCGATACGAGCAGTACTTC. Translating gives CASSSGTGVVAGRYEQYF.

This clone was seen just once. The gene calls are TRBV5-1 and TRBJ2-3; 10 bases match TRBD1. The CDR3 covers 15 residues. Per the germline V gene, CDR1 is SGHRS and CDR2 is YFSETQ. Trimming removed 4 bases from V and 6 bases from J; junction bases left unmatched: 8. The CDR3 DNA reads TGCGCCAGCAGCCCAGGGACAGGGGTGGGGGATACGCAGTATTTT. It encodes CASSPGTGVGDTQYF.

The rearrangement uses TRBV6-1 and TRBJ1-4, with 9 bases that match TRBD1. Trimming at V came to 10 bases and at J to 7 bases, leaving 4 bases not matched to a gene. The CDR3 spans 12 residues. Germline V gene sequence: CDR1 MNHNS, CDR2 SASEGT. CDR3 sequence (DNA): TGTGCCACCCGGGACAGGGCTGAAAAACTGTTTTTT. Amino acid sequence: CATRDRAEKLFF.

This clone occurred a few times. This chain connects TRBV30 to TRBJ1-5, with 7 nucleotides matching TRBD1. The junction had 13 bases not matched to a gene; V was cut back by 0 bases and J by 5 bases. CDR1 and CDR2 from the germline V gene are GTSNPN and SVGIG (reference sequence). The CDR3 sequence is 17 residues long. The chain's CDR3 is CAWSVSSGGAIYQPQHF. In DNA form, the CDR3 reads TGTGCCTGGAGTGTATCTTCAGGGGGGGCGATTTATCAGCCCCAGCATTTT.

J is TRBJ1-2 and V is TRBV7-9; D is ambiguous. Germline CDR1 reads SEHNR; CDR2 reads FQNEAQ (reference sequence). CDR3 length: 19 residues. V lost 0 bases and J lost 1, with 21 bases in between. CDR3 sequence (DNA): TGTGCCAGCAGCTTAGCTGGAGGGCAGGCGAATGCCCTTAACTATGGCTACACCTTC. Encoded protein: CASSLAGGQANALNYGYTF.

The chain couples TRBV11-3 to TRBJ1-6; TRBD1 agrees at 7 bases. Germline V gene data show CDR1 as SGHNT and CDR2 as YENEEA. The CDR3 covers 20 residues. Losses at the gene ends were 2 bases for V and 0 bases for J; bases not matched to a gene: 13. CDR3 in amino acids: CASSLIISGQLSSYNSPLHF. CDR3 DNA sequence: TGTGCCAGCAGCTTAATTATTTCGGGACAGCTAAGCTCCTATAATTCACCCCTCCACTTT.

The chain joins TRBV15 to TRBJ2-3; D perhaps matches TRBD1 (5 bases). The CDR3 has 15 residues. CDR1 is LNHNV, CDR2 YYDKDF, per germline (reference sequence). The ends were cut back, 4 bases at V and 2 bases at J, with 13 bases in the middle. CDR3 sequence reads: CATSIDQQVTDTQYF. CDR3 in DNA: TGTGCCACCAGCATCGATCAACAGGTCACAGATACGCAGTATTTT.